These T cell receptor beta chains were read from a single sample in a study of blood T cell repertoires in COVID-19. The protocol was immunoSEQ multiplex PCR, while the TCRdb copy is restricted to in-frame clones and leaves out a portion. The sample has about 230,000 clones; over 75% are singletons. Sequenced sample: peripheral blood. The receptors were gathered from a man aged 45 to 65 with COVID-19, enrolled during active disease. CDR3s include the opening cysteine and the closing phenylalanine or tryptophan. The order of the fields is J gene, D gene, clone size, V gene, CDR3 protein, CDR3 DNA. A D gene is named only where the DNA matches it firmly. Only part of the rows carry a size: once, few, many, or a class if the clone is expanded.

>TRBJ1-5|-|-|TRBV6-1
CASSELTFFAGNQPQHF
TGTGCCAGCAGTGAGCTGACATTTTTCGCAGGCAATCAGCCCCAGCATTTT
>TRBJ1-1|TRBD1|-|TRBV7-3
CASSLTRDRETEAFF
TGTGCCAGCAGCTTAACGAGGGACAGGGAGACTGAAGCTTTCTTT
>TRBJ1-2|-|few|TRBV5-1
CASSLQDSAGYTF
TGCGCCAGCAGCCTCCAGGACAGCGCTGGCTACACCTTC
>TRBJ2-4|-|-|TRBV12-3/TRBV12-4
CASSLSPKNIQYF
TGTGCCAGCAGCCTATCCCCCAAAAACATTCAGTACTTC
>TRBJ2-5|TRBD1|-|TRBV7-7
CASSFSPRTGSGQETQYF
TGTGCCAGCAGCTTTAGTCCCCGGACAGGGTCAGGACAAGAGACCCAGTACTTC
>TRBJ1-1|-|-|TRBV5-1
CASSPGGVTEAFF
TGCGCCAGCAGCCCCGGCGGGGTTACTGAAGCTTTCTTT
>TRBJ2-7|-|-|TRBV9
CASSVAIGSNEQYF
TGTGCCAGCAGCGTAGCTATCGGTTCGAACGAGCAGTACTTC
>TRBJ1-2|TRBD1|-|TRBV19
CASSSRDRGHGYTF
TGTGCCAGTAGTAGCCGGGACAGGGGGCATGGCTACACCTTC
>TRBJ1-2|-|-|TRBV19
CASRSTGGNYGYTF
TGTGCCAGTAGATCGACCGGGGGGAACTATGGCTACACCTTC
>TRBJ2-7|-|-|TRBV3-1/TRBV3-2
CASSQGGGFPYEQYF
TGTGCCAGCAGCCAAGGAGGAGGGTTTCCCTACGAGCAGTACTTC
>TRBJ1-6|-|-|TRBV19
CASSPPAAGGSPLHF
TGTGCCAGTAGCCCACCGGCAGCCGGGGGTTCACCCCTCCACTTT
>TRBJ1-1|-|once|TRBV6-5
CASGKEIMNTEAFF
TGTGCCAGTGGTAAGGAGATAATGAACACTGAAGCTTTCTTT
>TRBJ1-2|-|-|TRBV7-5
CVRSLAQGARYGYTF
TGTGTCAGAAGCTTAGCGCAGGGGGCTAGGTATGGCTACACCTTC
>TRBJ2-7|-|-|TRBV27
CASSSGPGAYEQYF
TGTGCCAGCAGTTCCGGACCCGGGGCCTACGAGCAGTACTTC
>TRBJ2-7|-|-|TRBV2
CASSASGGYYEQYF
TGTGCCAGCAGTGCATCCGGGGGATACTACGAGCAGTACTTC
>TRBJ2-3|-|few|TRBV7-9
CASSTGGGTDTQYF
TGTGCCAGCAGCACAGGAGGGGGCACAGATACGCAGTATTTT
>TRBJ1-1|-|-|TRBV30
CAWSVLGGTTEAFF
TGTGCCTGGAGTGTGTTGGGGGGTACCACTGAAGCTTTCTTT
>TRBJ1-6|-|-|TRBV5-5
CASSLSVTGPNSPLHF
TGTGCCAGCAGCTTGTCCGTGACAGGCCCTAATTCACCCCTCCACTTT